These 3 T cell receptor beta chains came from one sample sequenced in a study of PD-1 blockade in mismatch repair-deficient tumors. These receptors' targets are unknown. Generated by immunoSEQ multiplex PCR, the TCRdb table keeps only in-frame clones and is missing some. Of 10,000 or so clones listed, 75% to 95% are singletons. Time point: 10-day in vitro stimulation with candidate neoantigen peptide 3. The sequenced sample was cells cultured in vitro, obtained from a patient treated with pembrolizumab. The receptors were sampled from an adult with mismatch repair-deficient cancer.

The gene calls are TRBV28 and TRBJ1-4; D gene uncertain. Deletions cut 2 bases from V and 8 bases from J, with 3 bases between. Germline values: CDR1 MDHEN, CDR2 SYDVKM. This CDR3 comprises 11 residues. CDR3 DNA: TGTGCCAGCAGTTTAACAGAAAAACTGTTTTTT. It specifies CASSLTEKLFF.

The chain links TRBV5-1 to TRBJ1-1, with TRBD1 identical over 8 bases. CDR1 is SGHRS, CDR2 YFSETQ, per germline. V lost 1 base and J lost 1; bases outside the gene matches: 3. The CDR3 consists of 15 residues. CDR3 residues: CASSLSQGANTEAFF. CDR3 coding DNA: TGCGCCAGCAGCTTGTCTCAGGGGGCGAACACTGAAGCTTTCTTT.

The CDR3 loop is CASSLSGYEQYF. In nucleotides, the CDR3 is TGTGCCAGCAGTTTATCGGGCTACGAGCAGTACTTC. The rearrangement links TRBV27 to TRBJ2-7; D not resolved. The CDR3 contains 12 residues. V was trimmed by 0 bases and J by 3 bases, leaving 3 bases between them. From germline, CDR1 is MNHEY and CDR2 SMNVEV (reference sequence).